These 26 T cell receptor beta chains originate from one sample sequenced in a study of T cells in Graves' hyperthyroidism and ophthalmopathy. The source material, RNA transcripts, was used to amplify TCR beta CDR3 regions. TCR CDR3 regions were first amplified by RT-PCR with HTBI primers. MiXCR, run by TCRdb on the multiplex PCR reads, gives a single entry per CDR3 protein. The repertoire includes a few hundred thousand distinct CDR3 sequences, approximately 15% of them detected once, and 17% sits in the top ten. The sample comprised blood. These receptor sequences come from a woman under 30 with Graves' hyperthyroidism.

V and J are TRBV7-8 and TRBJ1-6; 7 bases are shared with TRBD1. The CDR3 has 17 amino acids. In germline, CDR1 is SGHVS, CDR2 FQNEAQ. V lost 6 bases, J lost 5 bases, and 13 bases stayed unmatched. CDR3 in DNA: TGTGCCAGCAGGCATACTATACAGGGGTTGAATAATTCACCCCTCCACTTT. The encoded protein is CASRHTIQGLNNSPLHF.

This clonotype showed up many times. The gene calls are TRBV12-3 or TRBV12-4 and TRBJ1-5, with D perhaps TRBD1 (6 bases). The CDR3 is made up of 16 amino acids. V lost 6 bases, J lost 0 bases, and 15 bases lay in between. The CDR3 loop is CASSYGQRHSNQPQHF. Here the CDR3 DNA reads TGTGCCAGCAGCTACGGACAGCGACATAGCAATCAGCCCCAGCATTTT.

This clonotype was picked up many times. J is TRBJ1-4 and V is TRBV5-6; no reliable D call. The CDR3 length is 15 residues. In germline, CDR1 is SGHDT, CDR2 YYEEEE. V gave up 0 bases and J gave up 1 base, with 7 bases separating them. CDR3 nucleotides: TGTGCCAGCAGCTTGGAGAGGGAAACTAATGAAAAACTGTTTTTT. Translation gives CASSLERETNEKLFF.

This clonotype occurred a few times. The chain links TRBV20-1 to TRBJ1-5, with D uncertain. V shed 3 bases and J shed 7 bases, with 13 bases lying between them. The CDR3 runs 13 residues. Germline lookup yields CDR1 DFQATT and CDR2 SNEGSKA (reference sequence). CDR3 in DNA: TGCAGTGCTAGCGTCCGGGTTGACCAGCCCCAGCATTTT. Residues: CSASVRVDQPQHF.

The rearrangement uses TRBV7-9 and TRBJ1-1; unclear D gene. CDR3 length equals 16 residues. The V end was cut by 5 bases, the J end by 6 bases, with 22 bases between. Germline V gene data show CDR1 as SEHNR and CDR2 as FQNEAQ (reference sequence). The chain's CDR3 is CASSPGPGGSPAEAFF. The CDR3 DNA is TGTGCCAGCAGCCCTGGGCCGGGAGGCTCTCCAGCTGAAGCTTTCTTT.

The table lists this clonotype with many counts. The chain carries TRBV12-5 and TRBJ2-5, with D perhaps TRBD1 (5 bases). The V and J ends lost 6 bases and 0 bases respectively, with 11 bases between them. The CDR3 has 14 residues. Germline CDR1 and CDR2: LGHNT and FRNRAP. The CDR3 DNA follows: TGTGCTAGTGGATCGACAGTGTACCAAGAGACCCAGTACTTC. It specifies CASGSTVYQETQYF.

At least ten counts were recorded for this clonotype. The chain has TRBV3-1 and TRBJ1-2; D ambiguous. This CDR3 has 14 residues. V was clipped by 2 bases and J by 2 bases, with 9 bases between them. Germline assignment: CDR1 LGHDT and CDR2 YNNKEL (reference sequence). The chain's CDR3 is CASSQTNGNYGYTF. DNA for the CDR3: TGTGCCAGCAGCCAAACAAATGGGAACTATGGCTACACCTTC. Full variable domain (outside the CDR3, taken from reference TRBV3-1 and TRBJ1-2): DTAVSQTPKYLVTQMGNDKSIKCEQNLGHDTMYWYKQDSKKFLKIMFSYNNKELIINETVPNRFSPKSPDKAHLNLHINSLELGDSAVYFCASSQTNGNYGYTFGSGTRLTVV.

This clonotype came up many times. This chain joins TRBV12-3 or TRBV12-4 and TRBJ1-1; maybe TRBD1 (5 bases). With 2 bases removed from V and 4 bases from J, the gap between germline ends came to 11 bases. The length of the CDR3 is 14 residues. The CDR3 spells CASSLRGRSTEAFF. The CDR3 nucleotides read TGTGCCAGCAGTTTAAGGGGTAGGAGCACTGAAGCTTTCTTT.

This clonotype was seen a handful of times. This chain links TRBV6-6 with TRBJ2-3; 7 bases line up with TRBD2. This CDR3 is built from 16 residues. The V gene's germline CDR1 is MNHNY and CDR2 SVGAGI (reference sequence). V shed 3 bases, J shed 4 bases, and the junction held 10 bases outside the gene matches. CDR3 sequence (DNA): TGTGCCAGCAGTTATAGGAAAACTAGCGAAGCAGATACGCAGTATTTT. Residues: CASSYRKTSEADTQYF.

This clonotype occurred many times. V and J are TRBV7-9 and TRBJ1-1; tentative D call: TRBD1 (6 bases). The CDR3 consists of 16 residues. Germline V gene sequence: CDR1 SEHNR, CDR2 FQNEAQ (reference sequence). V lost 1 base, J lost 2 bases, and 14 bases lay in between. CDR3 in DNA: TGTGCCAGCAGCTTAGGGCTCGGGACACTCAACACTGAAGCTTTCTTT. Protein sequence: CASSLGLGTLNTEAFF.

The V gene is TRBV13, the J gene TRBJ2-5; D may be TRBD2 (5 bases). V lost 0 bases to trimming and J lost 2 bases, with 19 bases between them. The CDR3 contains 18 residues. Germline CDR1 PRHDT, CDR2 FYEKMQ (reference sequence). CDR3 nucleotide sequence: TGTGCCAGCAGCTTAGGGGCTAGCCCTTACCGAACACAAGAGACCCAGTACTTC. It translates to CASSLGASPYRTQETQYF.

This clonotype was seen a few times. The genes are TRBV9 and TRBJ1-4; tentatively, D is TRBD1 (5 bases). Per the germline V gene, CDR1 is SGDLS and CDR2 is YYNGEE. The ends were cut back, 4 bases at V and 2 bases at J, with 12 bases in the middle. This CDR3 comprises 15 residues. CDR3 DNA sequence: TGTGCCAGCAGCCCTGACGGGACGACTAATGAAAAACTGTTTTTT. As protein: CASSPDGTTNEKLFF.

Concerning this clonotype: This clone may be a read error of a much larger clone one base away. J is TRBJ1-1 and V is TRBV5-1, with D possibly TRBD1 on 5 matching bases. The CDR3 is 14 amino acids. CDR1 is SGHRS and CDR2 is YFSETQ in the germline V gene. V lost 4 bases and J 1 base, leaving 11 bases between the germline ends. The CDR3: CASSRGVPNTEAFF. The CDR3 bases are TGCGCCAGCAGCAGGGGCGTTCCGAACACTGAAGCTTTCTTT.

This clonotype was counted at least ten times. The rearrangement links TRBV6-1 to TRBJ2-1, with 7 bases that match TRBD2. V was pared by 7 bases and J by 3 bases, with 9 bases of the junction left unmatched. The CDR3 runs to 15 residues. Germline CDR1 reads MNHNS; CDR2 reads SASEGT. The CDR3 here is CASTFPVAGYNEQFF. The DNA of the CDR3 is TGTGCCAGCACCTTCCCCGTAGCGGGCTACAATGAGCAGTTCTTC.

This clonotype appeared a single time. This may arise from a read error, as a much more abundant clone is one base away. V usage is TRBV6-2 or TRBV6-3 and J usage is TRBJ2-6, with TRBD1 matching over 10 bases. Looked up from germline, CDR1 is MNHEY and CDR2 is SVGEGT. The CDR3 sequence is 17 residues long. The CDR3 loop is CASRSGQGEAGANALTF. CDR3 DNA sequence: TGTGCCAGCAGATCAGGACAGGGGGAGGCTGGGGCCAACGCCCTGACTTTC.

The rearrangement links TRBV9 to TRBJ1-2; TRBD1 agrees at 11 bases. CDR3 length: 17 residues. V gave up 6 bases and J gave up 5 bases; unmatched junction bases: 15. The V gene's germline CDR1 is SGDLS and CDR2 YYNGEE. The CDR3 region is CASNAEGGQGARYGYTF. DNA of the CDR3: TGTGCCAGCAACGCCGAGGGCGGACAGGGGGCGCGGTATGGCTACACCTTC.

This clonotype was seen a few times. This sequence joins TRBV24-1 and TRBJ2-7, with D perhaps assigned TRBD1 or TRBD2 (5 bases each). V lost 9 bases, J lost 4 bases, and 24 bases lay in between. The CDR3 is 16 amino acids. Germline-derived CDR1 and CDR2 are KGHDR and SFDVKD. The CDR3 sequence is CATSTGGGDGRYEQYF. CDR3 DNA sequence: TGTGCCACCTCTACCGGTGGTGGGGACGGTCGATACGAGCAGTACTTC.

The V and J genes are TRBV19 and TRBJ2-1, with 7 nucleotides matching TRBD2. The germline V gene encodes CDR1 LNHDA and CDR2 SQIVND (reference sequence). The V gene end was trimmed by 3 bases and the J gene end by 3 bases; junction bases not matched to a gene: 5. This CDR3 spans 15 amino acids. The CDR3 DNA reads as TGTGCCAGTAGTATCAGCGGGGTGGGCTACAATGAGCAGTTCTTC. Amino acids: CASSISGVGYNEQFF.

The chain links TRBV14 to TRBJ1-2, with a possible D match to TRBD1 (6 bases). Germline CDR1 and CDR2: SGHDN and FVKESK. Trimming took off 1 base at V and 4 bases at J, with 10 bases between the two ends. The CDR3 consists of 14 residues. In nucleotides, the CDR3 is TGTGCCAGCAGCCAAGGGGGGCAGGTCTATGGCTACACCTTC. Protein sequence: CASSQGGQVYGYTF.

A few counts support this clonotype. V and J are TRBV6-1 and TRBJ1-1, with D possibly matching TRBD1 (5 bases). This CDR3 spans 15 amino acids. Deletions cut 2 bases from V and 5 bases from J, with 15 bases between. Germline assignment: CDR1 MNHNS and CDR2 SASEGT. CDR3 DNA sequence: TGTGCCAGCAGTGAATCGGGAGGGGTATTGACTGAAGCTTTCTTT. It translates to CASSESGGVLTEAFF.

This clonotype showed up many times. The chain joins TRBV2 to TRBJ2-7, with D unresolved. The length of the CDR3 is 14 residues. Looked up from germline, CDR1 is SNHLY and CDR2 is FYNNEI. V was cut by 7 bases and J by 3 bases, with 16 bases left in between. The CDR3 nucleotides read TGTGCCAGCAACTCGGAGAGTTTATACTACGAGCAGTACGTC. Translation gives CASNSESLYYEQYV.

This clonotype has just a few counts. The chain employs TRBV27 and TRBJ2-7; the match to TRBD2 covers 11 bases. Trimming at V came to 8 bases and at J to 5 bases, leaving 5 bases not matched to a gene. Germline values: CDR1 MNHEY, CDR2 SMNVEV (reference sequence). CDR3 size: 13 residues. The CDR3 is CASGTSGSNEQYF. DNA for the CDR3: TGTGCCAGCGGAACTAGCGGGAGTAACGAGCAGTACTTC.

Ten or more counts support this clonotype. The genes are TRBV9 and TRBJ1-2; tentative D call: TRBD1 (5 bases). Germline CDR1 is SGDLS and CDR2 is YYNGEE. The germline V and J ends were trimmed by 4 bases and 1 base, with 17 bases remaining between them. The CDR3 is made up of 16 amino acids. The CDR3 spells CASSFWDGKNNYGYTF. The CDR3 nucleotides are TGTGCCAGCAGCTTCTGGGACGGGAAGAATAACTATGGCTACACCTTC.

In regard to this clonotype: This may stem from a read error, because a much larger clone lies one nucleotide away. This chain joins TRBV9 and TRBJ2-7; 11 positions agree with TRBD2. Germline V gene lookup returns CDR1 SGDLS and CDR2 YYNGEE. The CDR3 totals 16 residues. The DNA for the CDR3 is TGTTCCAGCAGCGTCACCCAACTAGCGGGAGCACACGAGCAGTACTTC. Protein sequence: CSSSVTQLAGAHEQYF. The full variable domain, in which reference TRBV9 and TRBJ2-7 provide the parts outside the CDR3, is DSGVTQTPKHLITATGQRVTLRCSPRSGDLSVYWYQQSLDQGLQFLIQYYNGEERAKGNILERFSAQQFPDLHSELNLSSLELGDSALYFCSSSVTQLAGAHEQYFGPGTRLTVT.

Ten or more counts support this clonotype. V usage is TRBV11-1 and J usage is TRBJ2-1; D possibly corresponds to TRBD2 (5 bases). Deletions cut 4 bases from V and 14 bases from J, with 18 bases between. The germline gives CDR1 SGHAT, CDR2 FQDESV (reference sequence). The CDR3 extends over 13 amino acids. The CDR3 loop reads CASSSTEMEAEFF. The CDR3 DNA sequence: TGTGCCAGCAGCTCCACCGAAATGGAAGCGGAGTTCTTC.

This clonotype was picked up a small number of times. V gene TRBV20-1 combines with J gene TRBJ2-3; 10 bases agree with TRBD2. The CDR3 has 13 residues. The V and J ends lost 4 bases and 4 bases, in that order; junction bases with no gene match: 2. The germline CDR1 and CDR2 sequences are DFQATT and SNEGSKA (reference sequence). The CDR3: CSAILAGADTQYF. Here the CDR3 DNA reads TGCAGTGCTATTCTAGCGGGGGCAGATACGCAGTATTTT.